This TCR beta chain was retrieved from a study of cytomegalovirus exposure and HLA in healthy donors. Germline V lookup: CDR1 WNHNN, CDR2 SYGVQD (reference sequence). The CDR3 extends over 16 amino acids. The germline V and J ends were trimmed by 0 bases and 2 bases, with 11 bases remaining between them. The PCR was carried out with 60 Vbeta primers and 13 Jbeta primers. The repertoire was sequenced with immunoSEQ multiplex PCR; TCRdb's copy has only in-frame clones and lacks some. The table lists roughly 120,000 clones. The chain uses TRBV10-1 and TRBJ2-1; D might be TRBD1 (5 bases). This TCR was recovered from a man aged 40-55 years in good health and CMV-seronegative. Sequencing was done on a sample of PBMCs. The CDR3 loop is CASSESSKGTYNEQFF. Here the CDR3 DNA reads TGCGCCAGCAGTGAGTCGTCGAAGGGGACCTACAATGAGCAGTTCTTC.